Following are 26 T cell receptor beta chains from one sample sequenced in a study of blood T cell repertoires in COVID-19. Measured with immunoSEQ multiplex PCR; TCRdb has only the in-frame clones, and not every one. The table lists around 320,000 clones, 89% of them singletons. Sequencing used peripheral blood. The receptors derive from a woman aged 25 to 39 with COVID-19, enrolled during active disease.

The chain couples TRBV19 to TRBJ1-1; no definite D call. Germline V gene data show CDR1 as LNHDA and CDR2 as SQIVND (reference sequence). V was cut by 7 bases and J by 1 base, with 10 bases left in between. The CDR3 has 13 amino acids. This CDR3 is CASTPLGNTEAFF. The CDR3 nucleotides read TGTGCCAGTACTCCCCTAGGGAACACTGAAGCTTTCTTT.

The chain has TRBV4-1 and TRBJ1-2; no reliable D call. The CDR3 has 15 residues. Between the trimmed V and J ends, which lost 4 bases and 6 bases, there was a span of 18 bases. In germline, CDR1 is MGHRA, CDR2 YSYEKL. The CDR3 DNA reads as TGCGCCAGCAGCCGCGCAGTGTCCAACAGCCATGGCTACACCTTC. It codes for CASSRAVSNSHGYTF.

This CDR3 reads CASSRMFGTSRTDTQYF. The CDR3 bases are TGTGCCAGCAGCCGGATGTTTGGGACTAGCCGCACAGATACGCAGTATTTT. The V call is TRBV9, the J call TRBJ2-3; 9 positions agree with TRBD2. CDR1 SGDLS and CDR2 YYNGEE come from the germline V gene. CDR3 length equals 17 residues. The junction had 10 bases not matched to a gene; V was cut back by 4 bases and J by 1 base.

J is TRBJ1-4 and V is TRBV18; D possibly corresponds to TRBD1 (5 bases). The V end was cut by 1 base, the J end by 12 bases, with 9 bases between. This CDR3 contains 12 residues. The germline CDR1 and CDR2 sequences are KGHSH and LQKENI. As DNA, the CDR3 is TGTGCCAGCTCACCACGGGGGAGGGAACTGTTTTTT. This encodes CASSPRGRELFF. Looking up the rest from reference TRBV18 and TRBJ1-4 gives the full variable domain: NAGVMQNPRHLVRRRGQEARLRCSPMKGHSHVYWYRQLPEEGLKFMVYLQKENIIDESGMPKERFSAEFPKEGPSILRIQQVVRGDSAAYFCASSPRGRELFFGSGTQLSVL.

This rearrangement joins TRBV2 to TRBJ2-5, with D perhaps matching TRBD2 (5 bases). The V end was cut by 6 bases, the J end by 2 bases, with 13 bases between. In germline, CDR1 is SNHLY, CDR2 FYNNEI. The CDR3 spans 14 residues. The CDR3, as DNA: TGTGCCAGCAGAATGGGAAGCGGACAAGAGACCCAGTACTTC. Amino acids: CASRMGSGQETQYF.

The rearrangement joins TRBV27 to TRBJ1-5, with a weak D call TRBD1 (5 bases). Trimming shortened V by 1 base and J by 2 bases, and 21 bases separated the two germline ends. Germline V lookup: CDR1 MNHEY, CDR2 SMNVEV (reference sequence). There are 19 residues in the CDR3. CDR3 sequence: CASSLFPPLGGMGNQPQHF. The CDR3 bases are TGTGCCAGCAGTTTATTCCCCCCTCTCGGGGGAATGGGCAATCAGCCCCAGCATTTT.

The rearrangement joins TRBV27 to TRBJ2-3; 7 nucleotides align to TRBD1. The CDR3 runs to 15 residues. Germline CDR1 is MNHEY and CDR2 is SMNVEV (reference sequence). V gave up 7 bases and J gave up 0 bases; unmatched junction bases: 7. DNA for the CDR3: TGTGCCAGCACCCCGGACAGGAGTAGCACAGATACGCAGTATTTT. Translation gives CASTPDRSSTDTQYF.

This clone occurred many times. The V call is TRBV4-1, the J call TRBJ2-5; D perhaps matches TRBD1 (6 bases). The CDR3 is made up of 15 amino acids. Germline V lookup: CDR1 MGHRA, CDR2 YSYEKL. Between the trimmed V and J ends, which lost 4 bases and 6 bases, there was a span of 18 bases. CDR3 residues: CASSLEGGTGKTQYF. The CDR3, as DNA: TGCGCCAGCAGCCTCGAAGGGGGAACGGGGAAGACCCAGTACTTC.

The chain uses TRBV5-6 and TRBJ1-2; D call uncertain. This CDR3 spans 13 amino acids. V was trimmed by 1 base and J by 8 bases, leaving 12 bases between them. Germline CDR1 reads SGHDT; CDR2 reads YYEEEE. CDR3 amino acids: CASSLIFQLGYTF. The CDR3 DNA reads TGTGCCAGCAGCTTGATTTTTCAGTTAGGCTACACCTTC.

V usage is TRBV3-1 (or the pseudogene TRBV3-2) and J usage is TRBJ1-5; TRBD1 aligns across 7 bases. V lost 6 bases, J lost 6 bases, and 2 bases stayed unmatched. The V gene's germline CDR1 is LGHDT and CDR2 YNNKEL (reference sequence). This CDR3 is 12 amino acids long. The CDR3 region has the DNA TGTGCCAGCAGTCGACAGGGTCAGCCCCAGCATTTT. This sequence encodes CASSRQGQPQHF.

The chain links TRBV11-3 to TRBJ2-1; 7 nucleotides align to TRBD2. CDR1 and CDR2 from the germline V gene are SGHNT and YENEEA. The junction had 9 bases not matched to a gene; V was cut back by 1 base and J by 9 bases. The CDR3 length is 15 residues. CDR3: CASSLGGGEAGEQFF. DNA of the CDR3: TGTGCCAGCAGCTTAGGTGGGGGGGAAGCCGGTGAGCAGTTCTTC.

The rearrangement links TRBV18 to TRBJ1-1; D unclear. The CDR3 covers 13 residues. Looked up from germline, CDR1 is KGHSH and CDR2 is LQKENI. Trimming removed 0 bases from V and 1 base from J, with 3 bases in between. CDR3 in amino acids: CASSPPQNTEAFF. The CDR3 nucleotides are TGTGCCAGCTCACCACCCCAGAACACTGAAGCTTTCTTT. The full variable domain, in which reference TRBV18 and TRBJ1-1 provide the parts outside the CDR3, is NAGVMQNPRHLVRRRGQEARLRCSPMKGHSHVYWYRQLPEEGLKFMVYLQKENIIDESGMPKERFSAEFPKEGPSILRIQQVVRGDSAAYFCASSPPQNTEAFFGQGTRLTVV.

The chain joins TRBV12-3 or TRBV12-4 to TRBJ2-1; maybe TRBD2 (6 bases). The CDR3 is made up of 12 amino acids. Trimming removed 5 bases at V and 10 bases at J, with 12 bases between. The CDR3: CASSPGSREQFF. The CDR3 DNA sequence: TGTGCCAGCAGTCCCGGGAGCAGGGAGCAGTTCTTC.

The chain has TRBV3-1 (or the pseudogene TRBV3-2) and TRBJ1-5; no reliable D call. Trimming took 4 bases from V and 3 from J, leaving 10 bases between them. The length of the CDR3 is 14 residues. Germline values: CDR1 LGHDT, CDR2 YNNKEL (reference sequence). CDR3 loop: CASSPQVNNQPQHF. CDR3 DNA: TGTGCCAGCAGCCCCCAGGTCAACAATCAGCCCCAGCATTTT.

The chain combines TRBV18 with TRBJ1-3; possibly TRBD1 for D (5 bases). Germline V gene lookup returns CDR1 KGHSH and CDR2 LQKENI. The V and J ends lost 6 bases and 4 bases respectively, with 13 bases between them. The CDR3 has 14 residues. The CDR3 region has the DNA TGTGCCAGCTCTTCCAGGGAAGCGGGAAACACCATATATTTT. It translates to CASSSREAGNTIYF.

The chain uses TRBV6-5 and TRBJ1-5; no reliable D call. The germline gives CDR1 MNHEY, CDR2 SVGAGI. Trimming cost V 5 bases and J 5 bases, with 10 bases left between them. This CDR3 has 13 amino acids. The DNA of the CDR3 is TGTGCCAGCAGTCCCTGGTCGGATCAGCCCCAGCATTTT. It specifies CASSPWSDQPQHF.

J is TRBJ2-2 and V is TRBV11-1; 10 bases map to TRBD2. This CDR3 spans 16 amino acids. V shed 6 bases, J shed 4 bases, and the junction held 8 bases outside the gene matches. Germline V gene data show CDR1 as SGHAT and CDR2 as FQDESV (reference sequence). Here the CDR3 DNA reads TGTGCCAGCAGGTCACGAGCGGGGGGGCCCACCGGGGAGCTGTTTTTT. Its protein is CASRSRAGGPTGELFF.

V is TRBV27 and J is TRBJ2-1; 9 bases are shared with TRBD1. The CDR3 is 14 amino acids. CDR1 is MNHEY, CDR2 SMNVEV, per germline (reference sequence). V trimming: 6 bases; J trimming: 8 bases; junction bases outside the gene matches: 8. The CDR3 region is CASRITGGNDEQFF. The CDR3 nucleotides read TGTGCCAGCAGAATTACAGGGGGCAACGATGAGCAGTTCTTC.

V is TRBV19 and J is TRBJ2-7; the match to TRBD1 covers 9 bases. The CDR3 spans 14 residues. Germline V gene lookup returns CDR1 LNHDA and CDR2 SQIVND (reference sequence). Trimming cost V 4 bases and J 1 base; bases outside gene matches: 2. As DNA, the CDR3 is TGTGCCAGTAGTACGGACAGGGGATCCTACGAGCAGTACTTC. Translated: CASSTDRGSYEQYF.

The rearrangement uses TRBV10-1 and TRBJ2-7; D perhaps matches TRBD1 (6 bases). The ends were cut back, 4 bases at V and 3 bases at J, with 10 bases in the middle. The CDR3 has 13 amino acids. Germline CDR1 reads WNHNN; CDR2 reads SYGVQD (reference sequence). The CDR3 loop is CASSAQGGYEQYF. CDR3 coding DNA: TGCGCCAGCAGTGCCCAAGGGGGCTACGAGCAGTACTTC.

This clone was recorded once. The genes are TRBV7-9 and TRBJ2-7; 9 bases align to TRBD2. Per the germline V gene, CDR1 is SEHNR and CDR2 is FQNEAQ (reference sequence). V shed 5 bases and J 4 bases; nucleotides not matched to a gene: 9. The CDR3 covers 15 residues. The CDR3 nucleotides are TGTGCCAGCAGCGAGACCGGGACTAGCAGTTACGAGCAGTACTTC. This gives the protein CASSETGTSSYEQYF.

The V gene is TRBV4-1, the J gene TRBJ2-7; tentative D call: TRBD2 (5 bases). The CDR3 covers 16 residues. Germline V gene sequence: CDR1 MGHRA, CDR2 YSYEKL. Trimming stripped 0 bases from V and 3 bases from J, with 15 bases between. CDR3 region: CASSQEGIAGVYEQYF. DNA for the CDR3: TGCGCCAGCAGCCAAGAAGGGATTGCGGGCGTCTACGAGCAGTACTTC.

The V gene is TRBV29-1, the J gene TRBJ2-3; no clear D gene. This CDR3 has 10 amino acids. V lost 2 bases, J lost 8 bases, and 5 bases lay in between. Germline loops: CDR1 SQVTM, CDR2 ANQGSEA. CDR3 coding DNA: TGCAGCGTTGAAACGGGTACGCAGTATTTT. Protein product: CSVETGTQYF.

For the CDR3, the DNA is TGCGCCAGCAGCCAAGATCGGGGGAGTACCTACGAGCAGTACTTC. Protein: CASSQDRGSTYEQYF. The chain is built from TRBV4-1 and TRBJ2-7, with D possibly being TRBD2 (6 bases). Germline CDR1 MGHRA, CDR2 YSYEKL. The CDR3 extends over 15 amino acids. V lost 0 bases and J lost 2, with 11 bases in between.

The chain couples TRBV4-1 to TRBJ1-2; D is unresolved. There are 15 residues in the CDR3. Germline V CDR1 and CDR2: MGHRA, YSYEKL. V was cut by 1 base and J by 1 base, with 10 bases left in between. The CDR3 is CASSQGRSLNYGYTF. The CDR3 DNA follows: TGCGCCAGCAGCCAAGGGCGGTCTCTTAACTATGGCTACACCTTC.

The chain couples TRBV19 to TRBJ2-4, with D possibly TRBD1 on 5 matching bases. This CDR3 comprises 16 residues. Germline CDR1 is LNHDA and CDR2 is SQIVND (reference sequence). V lost 5 bases to trimming and J lost 0 bases, with 14 bases between them. CDR3: CASSLFAGPAKNIQYF. The CDR3, as DNA: TGTGCCAGTAGTTTGTTCGCAGGGCCAGCCAAAAACATTCAGTACTTC.